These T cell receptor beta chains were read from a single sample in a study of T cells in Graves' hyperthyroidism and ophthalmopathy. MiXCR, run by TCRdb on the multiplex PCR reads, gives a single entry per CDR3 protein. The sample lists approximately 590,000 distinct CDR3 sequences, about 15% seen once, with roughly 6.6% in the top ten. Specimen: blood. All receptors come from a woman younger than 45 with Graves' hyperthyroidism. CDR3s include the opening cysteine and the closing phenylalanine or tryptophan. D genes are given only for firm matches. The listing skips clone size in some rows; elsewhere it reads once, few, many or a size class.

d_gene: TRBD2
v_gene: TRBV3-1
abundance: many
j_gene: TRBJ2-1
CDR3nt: TGTGCCAGCAGCCAAGAAAGGCGGGAGATGTCCTACAATGAGCAGTTCTTC
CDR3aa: CASSQERREMSYNEQFF

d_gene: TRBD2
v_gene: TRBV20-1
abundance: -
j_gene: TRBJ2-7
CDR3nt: TGCAGTGTTAGACTAGCGGGACACCCCTACGAGCAGTACTTC
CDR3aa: CSVRLAGHPYEQYF

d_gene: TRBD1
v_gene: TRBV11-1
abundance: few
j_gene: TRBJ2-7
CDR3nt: TGTGCCAGCAGCGGACGGGACAGAGGGGACGAGCAGTACTTC
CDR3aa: CASSGRDRGDEQYF

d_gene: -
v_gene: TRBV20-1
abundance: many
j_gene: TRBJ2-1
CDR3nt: TGCAGTGCTAGAGAGGTAGTTCGAGGAGATTACAATGAGCAGTTCTTC
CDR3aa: CSAREVVRGDYNEQFF

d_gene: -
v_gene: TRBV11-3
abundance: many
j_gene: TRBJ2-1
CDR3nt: TGTGCCAGCAGCTTGGGGGCAGGGAGGGAGAATGAGCAGTTCTTC
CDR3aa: CASSLGAGRENEQFF

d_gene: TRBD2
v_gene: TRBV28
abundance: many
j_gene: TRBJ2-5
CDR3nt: TGTGCCAGCACTCTCGGGGGGAGGGAGACCCAGTACTTC
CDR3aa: CASTLGGRETQYF

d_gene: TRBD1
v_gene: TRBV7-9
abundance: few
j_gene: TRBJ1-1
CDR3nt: TGTGCCAGCAGCACCTCGACAGGGCCGAACACTGAAGCTTTCTTT
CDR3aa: CASSTSTGPNTEAFF

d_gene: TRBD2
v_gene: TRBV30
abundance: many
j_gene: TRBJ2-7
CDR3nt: TGTGCCTGGAGAAGGCGGGGGGGCTCCTACGAGCAGTACTTC
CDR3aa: CAWRRRGGSYEQYF

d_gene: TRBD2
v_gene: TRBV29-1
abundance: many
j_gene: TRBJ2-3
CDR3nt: TGCAGCGTTGAAGGGACTAGCGGGAGTGATACGCAGTATTTT
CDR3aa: CSVEGTSGSDTQYF

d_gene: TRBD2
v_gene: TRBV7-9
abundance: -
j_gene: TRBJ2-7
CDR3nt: TGTGCCAGCAGCTTTAGCGGGAGAGTACACGAGCAGTACTTC
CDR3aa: CASSFSGRVHEQYF

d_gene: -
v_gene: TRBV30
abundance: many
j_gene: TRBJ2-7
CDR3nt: TGTGCCTGGAGGGTAGGGGCCTACGAGCAGTACTTC
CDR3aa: CAWRVGAYEQYF

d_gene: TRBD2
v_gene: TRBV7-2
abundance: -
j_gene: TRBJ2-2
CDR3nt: TGTGCCAGGCCGGGGGGGGTGAACACCGGGGAGCTGTTTTTT
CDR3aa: CARPGGVNTGELFF

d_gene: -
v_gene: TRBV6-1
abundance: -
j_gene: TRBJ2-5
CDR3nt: TGTGCCAGCAGTTATGTCTTGGGTTCCACCGAGACCCAGTACTTC
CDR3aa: CASSYVLGSTETQYF

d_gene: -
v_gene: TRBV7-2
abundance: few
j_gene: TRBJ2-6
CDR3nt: TGTGCCAGCAGCTTAGGATGGGGGAGCGCTGGGGCCAACGTCCTGACTTTC
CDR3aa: CASSLGWGSAGANVLTF

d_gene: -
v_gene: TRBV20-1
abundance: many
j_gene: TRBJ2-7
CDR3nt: TGCAGTGCTAGAGCAGCCAGCGCAATTCGCTACGAGCAGTACTTC
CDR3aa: CSARAASAIRYEQYF

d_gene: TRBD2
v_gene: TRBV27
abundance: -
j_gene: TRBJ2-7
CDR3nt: TGTGCCAGCAGTTTTCTAAGTAGTCCTAGCGGGAGAAGGGAGCAGTACTTC
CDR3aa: CASSFLSSPSGRREQYF

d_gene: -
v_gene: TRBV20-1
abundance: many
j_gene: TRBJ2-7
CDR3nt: TGCAGTGCTCGAAGGACAGTAGACTACGAGCAGTACTTC
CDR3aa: CSARRTVDYEQYF

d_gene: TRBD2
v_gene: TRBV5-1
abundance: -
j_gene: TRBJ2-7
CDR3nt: TGCGCCAGCCGAGGGAACGTCGGCGGGACTAGCGGAGACGAGCAGTACTTC
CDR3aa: CASRGNVGGTSGDEQYF

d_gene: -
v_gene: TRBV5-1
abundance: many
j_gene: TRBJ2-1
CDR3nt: TGCGCCAGCCACGAGGTCAATGAGCAGTTCTTC
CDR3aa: CASHEVNEQFF

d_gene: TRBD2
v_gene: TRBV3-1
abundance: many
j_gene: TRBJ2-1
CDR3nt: TGTGCCAGCAGCTTAGCCGGGACTAGCATCAATGAGCAGTTCTTC
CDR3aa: CASSLAGTSINEQFF

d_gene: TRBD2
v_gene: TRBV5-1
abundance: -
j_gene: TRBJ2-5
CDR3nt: TGCGCCAGCAGCTTGCATCCTAGCGGGAAACAAGAGACCCAGTACTTC
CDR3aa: CASSLHPSGKQETQYF

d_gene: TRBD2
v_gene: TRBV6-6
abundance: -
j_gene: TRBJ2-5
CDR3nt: TGTGCCAGCAGTTACGCAACGACTAGCGGGACCCAAGAGACCCAGTACTTC
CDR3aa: CASSYATTSGTQETQYF

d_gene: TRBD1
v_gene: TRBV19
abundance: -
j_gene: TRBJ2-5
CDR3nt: TGTGCCAGTAGTATCGGGACAGGCATACAAGAGACCCAGTACTTC
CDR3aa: CASSIGTGIQETQYF

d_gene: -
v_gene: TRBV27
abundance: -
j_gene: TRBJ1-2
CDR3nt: TGTGCCAGCAGTCCCTCGGGGGAAATTAACTATGGCTACACCTTC
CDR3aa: CASSPSGEINYGYTF

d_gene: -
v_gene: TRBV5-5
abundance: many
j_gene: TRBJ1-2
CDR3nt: TGTGCCAGCAGCTTGGAAGGTACCGCGGGCTACACCTTC
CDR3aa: CASSLEGTAGYTF

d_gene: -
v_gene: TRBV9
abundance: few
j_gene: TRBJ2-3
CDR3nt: TGTGCCAGCAGCGCCCTGGGTACGCAGTATTTT
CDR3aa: CASSALGTQYF

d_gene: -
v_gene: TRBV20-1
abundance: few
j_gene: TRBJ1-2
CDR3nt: TGCAGTGCTAGCCCAGGATCTCCGTATGGCTACACCTTC
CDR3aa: CSASPGSPYGYTF

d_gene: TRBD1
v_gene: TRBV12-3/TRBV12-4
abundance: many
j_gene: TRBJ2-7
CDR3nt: TGTGCCAGCAGTTTTCTCGGACAGGGCTACGAGCAGTACTTC
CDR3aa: CASSFLGQGYEQYF

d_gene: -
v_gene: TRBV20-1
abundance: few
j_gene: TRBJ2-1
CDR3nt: TGCAGTGCTAGAGATTTGGTTGGGGACTGGCGAGTGGCGTTAGAGCAGTTCTTC
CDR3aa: CSARDLVGDWRVALEQFF

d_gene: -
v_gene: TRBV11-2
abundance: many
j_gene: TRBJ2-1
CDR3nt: TGTGCCAGCAGGCCTATGGGGGGTAGCGTGCAGTTCTTC
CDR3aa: CASRPMGGSVQFF

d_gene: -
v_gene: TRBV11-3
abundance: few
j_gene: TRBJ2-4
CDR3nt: TGTGCCAGCAGCTACACAGGGGAGGAGAACATTCAGTACTTC
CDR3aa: CASSYTGEENIQYF

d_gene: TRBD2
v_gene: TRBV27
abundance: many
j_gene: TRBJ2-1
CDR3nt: TGTGCCAGCAGTACCCGACTAGCGGGAGTCTTACTGGCCTACAATGAGCAGTTCTTC
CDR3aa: CASSTRLAGVLLAYNEQFF

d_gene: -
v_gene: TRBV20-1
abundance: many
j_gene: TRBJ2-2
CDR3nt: TGCAGTGCTAGAGTCAGGCGGGATTCCCTCGGGGAGCTGTTTTTT
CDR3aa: CSARVRRDSLGELFF

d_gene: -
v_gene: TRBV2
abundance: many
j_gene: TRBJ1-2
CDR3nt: TGTGCCAGCGAAGGGGCCTTAAGGATCTCTAACTATGGCTACACCTTC
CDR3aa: CASEGALRISNYGYTF

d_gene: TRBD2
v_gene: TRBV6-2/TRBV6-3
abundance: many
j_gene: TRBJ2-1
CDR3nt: TGTGCCAGCAGTTACTCAGCATCGGGAGGAGAGACCTACAATGAGCAGTTCTTC
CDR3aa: CASSYSASGGETYNEQFF

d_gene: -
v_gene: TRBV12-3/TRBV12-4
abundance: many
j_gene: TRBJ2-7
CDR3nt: TGTGCCAGCAGTTTACGACAGGCCCCAGGCGAGCAGTACTTC
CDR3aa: CASSLRQAPGEQYF

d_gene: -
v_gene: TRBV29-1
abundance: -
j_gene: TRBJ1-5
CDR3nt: TGCAGCGTAGCAACCAGGGGTAATCAGCCCCAGCATTTT
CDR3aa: CSVATRGNQPQHF

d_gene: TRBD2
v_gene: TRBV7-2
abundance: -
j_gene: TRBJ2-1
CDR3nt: TGTGCCAGCAGCTTAGGGCCTAGCGGGAGTTTCGACAATGAGCAGTTCTTC
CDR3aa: CASSLGPSGSFDNEQFF

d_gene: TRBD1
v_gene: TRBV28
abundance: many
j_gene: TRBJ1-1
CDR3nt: TGTGCCAGCAGTCGGACCGGGACAGGGAACACTGAAGCTTTCTTT
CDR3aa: CASSRTGTGNTEAFF

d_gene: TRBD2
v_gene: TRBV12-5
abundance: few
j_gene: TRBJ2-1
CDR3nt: TGTGCTAGTGGCCTGTCCAGCCGGGGACTAGCGGGAACCCCCCACCCCCAGCAGTTCTTC
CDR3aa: CASGLSSRGLAGTPHPQQFF

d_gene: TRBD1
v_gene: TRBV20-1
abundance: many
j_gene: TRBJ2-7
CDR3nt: TGCAGTGCCCTGATCGGACAGGGCGTCTACGAGCAGTACTTC
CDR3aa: CSALIGQGVYEQYF

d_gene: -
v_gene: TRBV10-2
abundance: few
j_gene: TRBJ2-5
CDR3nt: TGCGCCAGCAGTGAGAACGGAGGGGAGACCCAGTACTTC
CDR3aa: CASSENGGETQYF

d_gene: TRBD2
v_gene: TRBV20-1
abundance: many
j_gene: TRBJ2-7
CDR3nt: TGCAGTGCTAGACCACTAGCGGGGTCCTACGAGCAGTACTTC
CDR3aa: CSARPLAGSYEQYF